The 21 T cell receptor beta chains given below trace back to one sample, sequenced in a study of CD4 T cells in relation to SARS-CoV-2 and coronaviruses. No antigens are known for them. Unexposed donor CD4+ T cells date from 2011-2018, before the COVID-19 pandemic. After ten to eleven days of culture, CD4+ T cells were isolated. Produced via immunoSEQ multiplex PCR; TCRdb's table is partial and in-frame only. The table shows 15,000 to 20,000 clones, with around 78% occurring only once. What was sequenced was CD4+ T cells from PBMCs, cultured in vitro. The receptors originated from a human donor in good health.

The V and J genes are TRBV28 and TRBJ2-1, with a possible D match to TRBD2 (5 bases). The V gene's germline CDR1 is MDHEN and CDR2 SYDVKM. This CDR3 comprises 15 residues. Trimming removed 4 bases from V and 7 bases from J, with 17 bases in between. CDR3 loop: CASSSALPPGNEQFF. In DNA, the CDR3 is TGTGCCAGCAGTTCGGCCCTCCCGCCGGGGAATGAGCAGTTCTTC.

This clone was counted only a few times. This chain joins TRBV4-1 and TRBJ1-4; D is ambiguous. This CDR3 has 15 amino acids. Germline loops: CDR1 MGHRA, CDR2 YSYEKL. Trimming shortened V by 3 bases and J by 8 bases, and 16 bases separated the two germline ends. CDR3 sequence reads: CASSQPGSTQEKLFF. The CDR3 DNA is TGCGCCAGCAGCCAGCCCGGGTCGACGCAGGAAAAACTGTTTTTT.

The V and J genes are TRBV10-1 and TRBJ2-7; TRBD2 aligns across 7 bases. Germline V gene sequence: CDR1 WNHNN, CDR2 SYGVQD (reference sequence). The CDR3 is 14 amino acids. V shed 4 bases, J shed 3 bases, and the junction held 6 bases outside the gene matches. The CDR3 DNA follows: TGCGCCAGCAGTGGGGCGGCTAGCGGCTACGAGCAGTACTTC. Amino acid sequence: CASSGAASGYEQYF.

CDR3: CASSLVSLGTSGRVGELFF. For the CDR3, the DNA is TGTGCCAGCAGCTTAGTTTCATTGGGAACTAGCGGGAGAGTCGGGGAGCTGTTTTTT. V and J are TRBV7-2 and TRBJ2-2; 11 nucleotides align to TRBD2. The length of the CDR3 is 19 residues. Per the germline V gene, CDR1 is SGHTA and CDR2 is FQGNSA. V shed 1 base, J shed 7 bases, and the junction held 14 bases outside the gene matches.

The rearrangement uses TRBV11-2 and TRBJ1-1; 7 positions agree with TRBD1. Trimming took 7 bases from V and 4 from J; bases not matched to a gene: 6. Germline V gene data show CDR1 as SGHAT and CDR2 as FQNNGV. The length of the CDR3 is 13 residues. Written as DNA, the CDR3 is TGTGCCAGCACCCGGGACAGTGGCACTGAAGCTTTCTTT. The encoded protein is CASTRDSGTEAFF.

The count of this clone is one. This rearrangement joins TRBV19 to TRBJ1-2; D gene ambiguous. This CDR3 has 15 amino acids. The V gene's germline CDR1 is LNHDA and CDR2 SQIVND (reference sequence). Trimming took off 5 bases at V and 5 bases at J, with 18 bases between the two ends. The DNA for the CDR3 is TGTGCCAGTAGTCCAGATCGAGGCAGAACATATGGCTACACCTTC. This codes for CASSPDRGRTYGYTF. The full variable domain, in which reference TRBV19 and TRBJ1-2 provide the parts outside the CDR3, is DGGITQSPKYLFRKEGQNVTLSCEQNLNHDAMYWYRQDPGQGLRLIYYSQIVNDFQKGDIAEGYSVSREKKESFPLTVTSAQKNPTAFYLCASSPDRGRTYGYTFGSGTRLTVV.

CDR3 coding DNA: TGCGCCAGCCGACAACAAGAGACCCAGTACTTC. This gives the protein CASRQQETQYF. V gene TRBV5-1 combines with J gene TRBJ2-5; no reliable D call. CDR3 length: 11 residues. V lost 7 bases, J lost 2 bases, and 6 bases lay in between. CDR1 SGHRS and CDR2 YFSETQ come from the germline V gene. Variable domain in full (rest from reference TRBV5-1 and TRBJ2-5): KAGVTQTPRYLIKTRGQQVTLSCSPISGHRSVSWYQQTPGQGLQFLFEYFSETQRNKGNFPGRFSGRQFSNSRSEMNVSTLELGDSALYLCASRQQETQYFGPGTRLLVL.

The chain has TRBV5-1 and TRBJ2-7, with TRBD1 matching 8 bases. Trimming removed 4 bases from V and 3 bases from J; junction bases left unmatched: 6. CDR3 length: 14 amino acids. The germline gives CDR1 SGHRS, CDR2 YFSETQ. CDR3 sequence reads: CASSPGQGYYEQYF. CDR3 DNA sequence: TGCGCCAGCAGCCCCGGACAGGGATACTACGAGCAGTACTTC.

The V and J genes are TRBV7-3 and TRBJ2-3; D is unresolved. There are 15 residues in the CDR3. Germline lookup yields CDR1 SGHTA and CDR2 FQGTGA. The V end was cut by 5 bases, the J end by 0 bases, with 12 bases between. The CDR3 sequence: CASSPRLASTDTQYF. CDR3 bases: TGTGCCAGCAGCCCCCGGCTGGCTAGCACAGATACGCAGTATTTT.

The rearrangement uses TRBV14 and TRBJ2-7; no reliable D call. Germline CDR1 SGHDN, CDR2 FVKESK. Trimming removed 5 bases from V and 6 bases from J, with 14 bases in between. This CDR3 has 13 amino acids. The CDR3 loop is CASSNFPGPEQYF. The DNA for the CDR3 is TGTGCCAGCAGCAATTTTCCAGGTCCCGAGCAGTACTTC. Combining the CDR3 with reference TRBV14 and TRBJ2-7 gives the whole variable domain EAGVTQFPSHSVIEKGQTVTLRCDPISGHDNLYWYRRVMGKEIKFLLHFVKESKQDESGMPNNRFLAERTGGTYSTLKVQPAELEDSGVYFCASSNFPGPEQYFGPGTRLTVT.

The gene calls are TRBV28 and TRBJ1-1; 8 nucleotides agree with TRBD1. This CDR3 is 16 amino acids long. CDR1 is MDHEN and CDR2 is SYDVKM in the germline V gene. The ends lost 6 bases at V and 0 bases at J; junction bases unmatched: 9. The CDR3 region has the DNA TGTGCCAGCAGGAGACCAGGGGGCCTCCTGAACACTGAAGCTTTCTTT. Its protein is CASRRPGGLLNTEAFF.

The gene calls are TRBV5-1 and TRBJ2-5; maybe TRBD2 (6 bases). CDR3 size: 15 residues. Trimming shortened V by 7 bases and J by 2 bases, and 18 bases separated the two germline ends. Germline CDR1 SGHRS, CDR2 YFSETQ. The CDR3 loop reads CASHLAPGRQETQYF. CDR3 DNA sequence: TGCGCCAGCCACCTAGCGCCGGGACGTCAAGAGACCCAGTACTTC.

The chain carries TRBV19 and TRBJ2-1, with 7 bases that match TRBD1. Germline V gene data show CDR1 as LNHDA and CDR2 as SQIVND (reference sequence). CDR3 size: 18 residues. The trim removed 2 bases at V and 0 bases at J, leaving 10 bases unmatched. DNA for the CDR3: TGTGCCAGTAGTATACGATCCAACAGGGGAATCTCCTACAATGAGCAGTTCTTC. It encodes CASSIRSNRGISYNEQFF.

The chain carries TRBV5-4 and TRBJ2-3, with 7 bases that match TRBD2. The CDR3 is made up of 16 amino acids. CDR1 and CDR2 from the germline V gene are SGHNT and YYREEE (reference sequence). Unmatched junction bases numbered 10, after V lost 4 bases and J lost 2 bases. This CDR3 reads CASSRRLASDTDTQYF. In DNA form, the CDR3 reads TGTGCCAGCAGCCGCCGACTAGCTTCTGACACAGATACGCAGTATTTT.

This clone was seen once. The rearrangement uses TRBV4-2 and TRBJ1-1; D call uncertain. CDR3 size: 17 residues. V shed 2 bases and J shed 4 bases, with 20 bases lying between them. Germline lookup yields CDR1 LGHNA and CDR2 YNFKEQ. The CDR3 is CASSQPLPSAYSTEAFF. The CDR3 DNA reads TGTGCCAGCAGCCAACCCCTACCATCTGCGTACAGCACTGAAGCTTTCTTT.

The chain couples TRBV28 to TRBJ2-7; D might be TRBD2 (5 bases). Per germline, CDR1 MDHEN and CDR2 SYDVKM. The V and J ends lost 4 bases and 1 base respectively, with 11 bases between them. The CDR3 runs to 14 residues. In DNA form, the CDR3 reads TGTGCCAGCAGTTCCCCCGGGAAGTCCTACGAGCAGTACTTC. It yields the protein CASSSPGKSYEQYF.

This chain links TRBV27 with TRBJ1-1; D ambiguous. Trimming stripped 6 bases from V and 1 base from J, with 15 bases between. The germline gives CDR1 MNHEY, CDR2 SMNVEV (reference sequence). The CDR3 extends over 15 amino acids. DNA of the CDR3: TGTGCCAGCAGCCCGACTTTGAATTGGAACACTGAAGCTTTCTTT. Translation gives CASSPTLNWNTEAFF.

The V and J genes are TRBV3-1 (or the pseudogene TRBV3-2) and TRBJ1-1; D remains unclear. V was clipped by 3 bases and J by 1 base, with 9 bases between them. The length of the CDR3 is 14 residues. Germline-derived CDR1 and CDR2 are LGHDT and YNNKEL (reference sequence). The CDR3 DNA reads TGTGCCAGCAGCCATTCAACACGGAACACTGAAGCTTTCTTT. This sequence encodes CASSHSTRNTEAFF.

The chain combines TRBV27 with TRBJ2-2; 12 bases are a match to TRBD1. Looked up from germline, CDR1 is MNHEY and CDR2 is SMNVEV (reference sequence). The V segment lost 6 bases and the J segment 4 bases; nucleotides outside the gene matches: 0. The CDR3 is 14 amino acids. The CDR3 region is CASRGQGATGELFF. The CDR3 region has the DNA TGTGCCAGCAGGGGACAGGGGGCCACCGGGGAGCTGTTTTTT.

The table lists this clone with a count of one. The gene calls are TRBV11-2 and TRBJ1-2; perhaps TRBD1 as D (6 bases). Per the germline V gene, CDR1 is SGHAT and CDR2 is FQNNGV. The V gene lost 4 bases and the J gene lost 6 bases, with 12 bases spanning the gap. The CDR3 covers 13 residues. The CDR3 sequence: CASSSRTVHGYTF. CDR3 DNA sequence: TGTGCCAGCAGCTCCCGGACAGTACATGGCTACACCTTC.

CDR3 sequence: CASSLLDNEQFF. DNA of the CDR3: TGTGCCAGCAGCTTACTGGATAATGAGCAGTTCTTC. This chain joins TRBV7-9 and TRBJ2-1, with D hard to call. CDR3 length equals 12 residues. V shed 2 bases and J shed 7 bases, with 6 bases lying between them. Germline assignment: CDR1 SEHNR and CDR2 FQNEAQ (reference sequence).